These 9 T cell receptor beta chains came from one sample sequenced in a study of radiotherapy plus CTLA-4 blockade in lung cancer. Profiled with immunoSEQ multiplex PCR; TCRdb holds only in-frame clones, not every one. The sample has approximately 94,000 clones; around 84% are singletons. The specimen was peripheral blood, collected from a patient treated with radiotherapy plus ipilimumab. Source of these receptors: a human donor with non-small cell lung cancer that progressed on radiotherapy plus ipilimumab.

This clone was counted once. The chain combines TRBV15 with TRBJ1-5; no reliable D call. With 1 base removed from V and 8 bases from J, the gap between germline ends came to 21 bases. The CDR3 runs 17 residues. The germline CDR1 and CDR2 sequences are LNHNV and YYDKDF (reference sequence). DNA of the CDR3: TGTGCCACCAGCAGAGGATCAGGCCGATATACTAGGGAGCCCCAGCATTTT. Its protein product is CATSRGSGRYTREPQHF.

The V and J genes are TRBV5-4 and TRBJ2-7; TRBD2 matches at 11 bases. The CDR3 is 15 amino acids. V gave up 5 bases and J gave up 1 base; unmatched junction bases: 5. Germline loops: CDR1 SGHNT, CDR2 YYREEE (reference sequence). DNA for the CDR3: TGTGCCAGCAGTTATACTAGCGGGAGTTCCTACGAGCAGTACTTC. This codes for CASSYTSGSSYEQYF. Variable domain in full (rest from reference TRBV5-4 and TRBJ2-7): ETGVTQSPTHLIKTRGQQVTLRCSSQSGHNTVSWYQQALGQGPQFIFQYYREEENGRGNFPPRFSGLQFPNYSSELNVNALELDDSALYLCASSYTSGSSYEQYFGPGTRLTVT.

The J gene is TRBJ2-5, the V gene TRBV5-1; a weak D match, TRBD2 (5 bases). Per germline, CDR1 SGHRS and CDR2 YFSETQ. The CDR3 has 14 amino acids. Trimming shortened V by 4 bases and J by 1 base, and 11 bases separated the two germline ends. CDR3 bases: TGCGCCAGCAGCACCGGACTGCGCCAAGAGACCCAGTACTTC. It translates to CASSTGLRQETQYF.

In its sample, this clone was seen once. J is TRBJ1-4 and V is TRBV2; D remains ambiguous. Germline V gives CDR1 SNHLY, CDR2 FYNNEI. V lost 7 bases and J lost 10, with 19 bases in between. There are 14 residues in the CDR3. The CDR3 nucleotides are TGTGCCAGCACGGACGAACCGGCCCTTGGAAAACTGTTTTTT. Its translation: CASTDEPALGKLFF.

This chain uses TRBV7-3 with TRBJ1-1; no definite D call. The CDR3 runs 13 residues. Germline CDR1 SGHTA, CDR2 FQGTGA. V gave up 5 bases and J gave up 4 bases, with 11 bases separating them. This CDR3 is CASSPGPGTEAFF. CDR3 sequence (DNA): TGTGCCAGCAGCCCCGGACCGGGCACTGAAGCTTTCTTT.

The table lists this clone with a few counts. Other DNA sequences in this sample translate to the same CDR3. The chain carries TRBV28 and TRBJ2-2, with D perhaps matching TRBD1 (6 bases). The V and J ends lost 2 bases and 6 bases respectively, with 7 bases between them. Looked up from germline, CDR1 is MDHEN and CDR2 is SYDVKM. The length of the CDR3 is 13 residues. CDR3 region: CASSLQGPGELFF. As DNA, the CDR3 is TGTGCCAGCAGTTTACAGGGGCCCGGGGAGCTGTTTTTT. The whole variable domain, filled in from reference TRBV28 and TRBJ2-2, reads DVKVTQSSRYLVKRTGEKVFLECVQDMDHENMFWYRQDPGLGLRLIYFSYDVKMKEKGDIPEGYSVSREKKERFSLILESASTNQTSMYLCASSLQGPGELFFGEGSRLTVL.

There are a few counts of this clone. This sequence joins TRBV19 and TRBJ1-5, with D possibly TRBD1 on 5 matching bases. Germline V lookup: CDR1 LNHDA, CDR2 SQIVND (reference sequence). Trimming removed 1 base at V and 6 bases at J, with 10 bases between. This CDR3 has 14 amino acids. The CDR3 DNA reads TGTGCCAGTAGTATAGCAGGGTACGTTCAGCCCCAGCATTTT. Amino acid sequence: CASSIAGYVQPQHF.

The chain has TRBV29-1 and TRBJ1-4; D is uncertain. The CDR3 contains 14 residues. Trimming took 6 bases from V and 8 from J, leaving 19 bases between them. CDR1 is SQVTM, CDR2 ANQGSEA, per germline. CDR3 loop: CSVAVGSAEEKLFF. As DNA, the CDR3 is TGCAGCGTGGCCGTAGGGTCGGCAGAAGAAAAACTGTTTTTT.

V and J are TRBV5-1 and TRBJ2-1; a weak D match, TRBD2 (6 bases). This CDR3 has 15 amino acids. Germline CDR1 SGHRS, CDR2 YFSETQ. Trimming removed 2 bases from V and 3 bases from J, with 12 bases in between. Here the CDR3 reads CASSFPPGDYNEQFF. Here the CDR3 DNA reads TGCGCCAGCAGCTTCCCGCCGGGAGACTACAATGAGCAGTTCTTC.